This T cell receptor beta chain is drawn from a study of cytomegalovirus exposure and HLA in healthy donors (TCRdb year 2017). Background on the whole study: An earlier analysis of approximately 640 of the donors reported about 250 Gb of sequence data and roughly 100 million unique TCR beta sequences from roughly 200 million T cells. Roughly 310 gigabases of sequencing data and some 85 million unique TCR sequences were included in an early release covering roughly 600 HLA-typed donors. Of the approximately 400 genotyped donors, around 81% fell in the genetic ancestry cluster associated with self-reported Caucasian donors. The study aimed to test whether cataloging public T cell receptors could reveal signatures of past pathogen exposure. The study profiled the T cell repertoires of under 850 subjects by immunosequencing and related them to cytomegalovirus serostatus. Along with the roughly 670-subject first cohort, a separate validation cohort of some 130 different subjects was used. To predict cytomegalovirus infection status, the study brought together high-throughput TCR immunosequencing, statistical association of individual TCRs with disease status, and machine learning. A later analysis re-analyzed previously published TCR beta repertoires from roughly 630 donors and added high-resolution HLA genotyping to study TCR occurrence patterns. In the later analysis, no new phenotypic data were used to find candidate immune exposures; instead, reliance was placed on TCR beta sequences and their occurrence across donors. To decide whether each TCR beta V gene segment behaved as functional or pseudogenic, an earlier analysis of some 600 of the donors relied on high-throughput TCR beta sequencing. Alongside the repertoire data, information on donor age, sex, ethnicity and CMV serostatus was compiled. A later genetic analysis took genome-wide SNP genotypes for about 60% of the roughly 670 donors and used that subset as a discovery cohort. All discovery cohort repertoires had been generated using a single sequencing platform. HLA typing included class I and class II loci at four-digit resolution. Typing coverage varied by locus: roughly 620-630 donors for A, B, C, DRB1 and DQB1; more than 500 for DQA1; approximately 610 for DPA1; about 450 for DPB1. About five DR-DQ haplotypes were handled as single units for association and clustering, since linkage in the cohort was strong. Across some 400 genotyped donors of the cohort, an average of approximately 240,000 unique TCR beta nucleotide sequences per donor were sequenced, and around 19% of those sequences were non-productive.

This clone is a singleton in its sample. What this receptor recognizes is not known. No qualities accompany the bases; no much larger clone lies one base away. The cohort comprised several hundred healthy bone marrow donors. At the time of sampling, all cohort members were nominally healthy, though unrecorded immune exposures were likely present. The donor was CMV seronegative and was included in the group of a few hundred seronegative cohort members. A peripheral blood sample was provided by each donor, and peripheral blood mononuclear cells were used for TCR beta sequencing. The Qiagen DNeasy Blood Extraction Kit was used to extract genomic DNA from the blood cell samples. Points the paper makes about the study in general: Only TCR beta chains were sequenced in this cohort, and the absence of alpha or paired-chain data limited detectable features. In a later analysis, TCR association rates were found to vary across HLA loci, with the most associated TCRs seen for DRB1 alleles and the fewest for HLA-C alleles. Compared with the roughly 700-donor mean, donors in an Asian-associated ancestry cluster had fewer N-insertions in productive TCRs, according to a later genetic analysis. Across donors, most TCR sequences were observed very rarely, whereas some public TCRs were present in many individuals. In a later analysis, most CMV-associated TCR beta chains were found to appear HLA-restricted, with HLA associations seemingly driven largely by CMV exposure. CMV serostatus was the only immune exposure information available for the cohort. In a later analysis, around 15,000 TCR beta sequences were associated with specific HLA alleles at a false discovery rate of 0.05. Some IMGT-functional V segments, including TRBV6-2 and TRBV6-3, could not be told apart with the 87-base-pair reads, so those segments were excluded. About 17 rarely observed V segments, including chromosome 9 orphons, were excluded from the earlier analysis of several hundred of the donors because counts were too low. In a later analysis, HLA-associated TCR beta chains showed more clonal expansion and lower generation probabilities than non-associated chains that were equally common. A total of about 180 TCR beta chains were listed by the study as associated with cytomegalovirus. In an earlier analysis of 587 of the donors, most TCR beta V segments appeared in productive rearrangements about 87% or about 30% of the time, broadly matching IMGT annotations. In vitro tests confirmed that a few of the cytomegalovirus-associated TCR beta chains recognize cytomegalovirus antigens. HLA typing was unavailable for some donors at each locus, so association tests used only the typed subset. Several of the top co-occurrence clusters appeared to be linked to parvovirus B19, influenza, CMV and Epstein-Barr virus, according to a later analysis. A further reported finding was that TCR beta sequences accurately predicted the HLA-A and HLA-B alleles for most subjects in the first cohort. V-gene and J-gene trimming of TCR beta chains was associated with a missense DCLRE1C variant in a later genetic analysis, and the association was replicated in an independent cohort. The classifier was reported to diagnose cytomegalovirus status with high specificity and sensitivity in both the original cohort and the validation cohort. The authors suggested that the approach could potentially be extended to other disease states and immunological phenotypes. Strong co-occurrence of HLA alleles, especially DR and DQ, made assigning TCR associations to individual alleles difficult. A cluster of highly shared sequence variants was judged likely to represent a technical artifact of the sequencing pipeline. Presence/absence analyses assumed roughly uniform sequencing depth across donors, an assumption that may not hold. Linkage disequilibrium might explain the correlated functional status among segregating V segments, but an unknown experimental factor could not be excluded.

The library came from the immunoSEQ multiplex PCR assay. For the multiplex PCR, a mixture combining 60 forward primers for TCR Vbeta segments and 13 reverse primers for TCR Jbeta segments was used. The CDR3 region of rearranged TCR beta genes was amplified from genomic DNA by a multiplex PCR assay. The Illumina HiSeq System was used to sequence the amplified TCR beta libraries as 87-base-pair reads. For the original study's pipeline: Across the 670 or so repertoires, a later analysis counted 80 million or so unique TCR beta chains, about 10 million of which were shared by at least two donors. Raw reads were error-corrected and collapsed into unique sequences by a nearest-neighbor algorithm in which closely related sequences were merged to remove PCR and sequencing errors. V, D and J gene segments were assigned by aligning CDR3 sequences to IMGT reference sequences. For a sequence to be retained, a match of at least six nucleotides was required to both a V gene segment and a J gene segment. A rearrangement was called productive if the CDR3 had no stop codons and remained in frame with V and J, and every other rearrangement was called non-productive. CDR3 was defined by IMGT convention, running from the second conserved V-encoded cysteine to the conserved J-encoded phenylalanine. Sequences without an unambiguous match to a single V gene segment were excluded from the earlier analysis of a few hundred of the donors. In an earlier analysis of around 590 of the donors, a V segment was called functional when productive rearrangements were above 56.7%, and segregating when the standard deviation between donors exceeded 5%. A statistical classification framework was built to diagnose cytomegalovirus status from the catalog of TCR beta chain sequences. V and J gene assignment, in a later analysis, came from comparing TCR nucleotide sequences with IMGT/GENE-DB human TR gene sequences. A later analysis assigned CDR3 sequences and most-parsimonious VDJ recombination scenarios with the TCRdist pipeline. A later analysis defined each TCR beta chain by its CDR3 amino acid sequence plus V-gene family, and excluded reads lacking a unique V-gene family. As a way to deal with suspected cross-contamination and a sequencing artifact, a later analysis dropped 640 or so nucleotide sequences that were highly shared and had low generation probability. For each public chain, a later analysis derived a clonal expansion index from normalized ranks of inferred template counts within each repertoire. Generation probabilities in a later analysis came from a VDJ recombination model fitted to out-of-frame rearrangements, and those results were checked against IGoR. A later analysis scored TCR-TCR, TCR-HLA and TCR-CMV co-occurrence with hypergeometric tests, applying a repertoire-size bias correction to TCR pairs. To estimate false discovery rates, a later analysis permuted the HLA or CMV assignments 20 times. A later analysis grouped co-occurring TCRs with DBSCAN, adding TCRdist sequence similarity when clustering within HLA-allele-positive subsets. Repertoires with fewer than 30,000 or more than 120,000 public chains, plus five repertoires with anomalous nucleotide sharing, were excluded from co-occurrence clustering. Drawn from immuneACCESS, this table holds only the in-frame rearrangements with V and J called that TCRdb kept. Clones are partly lost; checked studies trace under half to an unresolved V gene and leave the rest unexplained. From that table come the V and J calls and clone size; the DNA was used to work out D and trimming. The sample table lists 110,000 or so clones, over 65% of them with a count of one. Around 2.7% of the sample is in the top ten clones.

Trimming takes 10 bases off V and 4 bases off J; junction bases not matched to a gene: 12. CDR1 and CDR2, looked up from the germline V gene, are LGHNA and YNFKEQ. The CDR3 holds 15 amino acids from the cysteine to the phenylalanine. The sequence is cut down to CDR3 DNA, 45 bases in frame from base 1. This chain joins TRBV4-2 to TRBJ2-2, and 7 bases in between align with TRBD1. The sequence was obtained from a woman aged 18-30 years in good health and CMV-seronegative. Material for sequencing was PBMCs. The CDR3 reads as follows: CATQQGNPGTGELFF. The nucleotides are TGTGCCACCCAACAGGGGAATCCCGGCACCGGGGAGCTGTTTTTT.